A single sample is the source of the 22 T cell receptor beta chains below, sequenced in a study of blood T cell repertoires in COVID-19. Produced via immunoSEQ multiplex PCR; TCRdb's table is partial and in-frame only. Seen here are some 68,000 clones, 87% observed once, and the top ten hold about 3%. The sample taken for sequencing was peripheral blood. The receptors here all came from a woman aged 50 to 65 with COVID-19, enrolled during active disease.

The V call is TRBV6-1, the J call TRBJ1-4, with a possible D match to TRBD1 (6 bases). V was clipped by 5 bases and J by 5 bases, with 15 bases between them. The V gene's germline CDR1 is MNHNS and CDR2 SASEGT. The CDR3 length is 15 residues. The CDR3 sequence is CASSLQGSGNEKLFF. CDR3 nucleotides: TGTGCCAGCAGTTTACAGGGATCGGGGAATGAAAAACTGTTTTTT.

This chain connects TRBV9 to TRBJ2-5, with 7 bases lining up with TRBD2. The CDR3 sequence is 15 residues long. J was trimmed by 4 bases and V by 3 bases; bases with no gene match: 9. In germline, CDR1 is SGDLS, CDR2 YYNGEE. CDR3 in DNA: TGTGCCAGCAGCGGGGGGACTACCTTTCCAGAGACCCAGTACTTC. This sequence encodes CASSGGTTFPETQYF.

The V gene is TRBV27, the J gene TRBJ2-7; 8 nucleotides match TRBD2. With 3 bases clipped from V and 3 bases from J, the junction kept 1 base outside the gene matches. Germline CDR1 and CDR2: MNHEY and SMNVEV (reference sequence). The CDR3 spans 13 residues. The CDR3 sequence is CASSFGTSYEQYF. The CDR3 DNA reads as TGTGCCAGCAGTTTTGGGACTAGCTACGAGCAGTACTTC.

CDR3: CASSFRGLIDEPQHF. CDR3 sequence (DNA): TGTGCCAGCAGTTTTAGGGGACTGATTGACGAGCCCCAGCATTTT. The V call is TRBV27, the J call TRBJ1-5; TRBD1 is a possible D gene (5 bases). Trimming pared 3 bases from V and 8 bases from J, leaving 17 bases between. The germline V gene has CDR1 MNHEY and CDR2 SMNVEV (reference sequence). This CDR3 region has 15 residues.

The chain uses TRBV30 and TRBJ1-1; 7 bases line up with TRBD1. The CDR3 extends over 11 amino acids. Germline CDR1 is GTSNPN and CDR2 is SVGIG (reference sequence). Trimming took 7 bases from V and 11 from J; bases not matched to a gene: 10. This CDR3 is CAYQTGARAFF. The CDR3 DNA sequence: TGTGCCTATCAAACAGGGGCGAGGGCTTTCTTT.

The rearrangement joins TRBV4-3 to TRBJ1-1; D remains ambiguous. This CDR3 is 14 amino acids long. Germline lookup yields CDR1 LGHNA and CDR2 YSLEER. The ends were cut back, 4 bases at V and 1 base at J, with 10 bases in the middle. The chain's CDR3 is CASSRTWPNTEAFF. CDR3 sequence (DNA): TGCGCCAGCAGCCGAACCTGGCCGAACACTGAAGCTTTCTTT.

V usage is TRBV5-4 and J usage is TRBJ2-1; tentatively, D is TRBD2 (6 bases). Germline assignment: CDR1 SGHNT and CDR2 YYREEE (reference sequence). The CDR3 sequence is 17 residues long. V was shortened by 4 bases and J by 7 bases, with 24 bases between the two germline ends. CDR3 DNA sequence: TGTGCCAGCAGCCACCCCTCGCTCGGTAGCGGCGAGAATGAGCAGTTCTTC. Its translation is CASSHPSLGSGENEQFF.

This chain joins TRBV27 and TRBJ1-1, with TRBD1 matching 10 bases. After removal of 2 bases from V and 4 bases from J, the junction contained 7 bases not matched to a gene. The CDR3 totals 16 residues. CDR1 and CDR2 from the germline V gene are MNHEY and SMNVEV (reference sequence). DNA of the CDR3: TGTGCCAGCAGTTTAGCCCCGGGACAGGGGTTCACTGAAGCTTTCTTT. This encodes CASSLAPGQGFTEAFF.

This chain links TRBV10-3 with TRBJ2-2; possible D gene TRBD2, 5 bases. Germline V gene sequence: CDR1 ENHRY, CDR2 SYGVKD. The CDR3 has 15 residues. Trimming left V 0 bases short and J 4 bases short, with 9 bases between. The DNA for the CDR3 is TGTGCCATCAGTGAGTCATCGGGGTTCACCGGGGAGCTGTTTTTT. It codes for CAISESSGFTGELFF.

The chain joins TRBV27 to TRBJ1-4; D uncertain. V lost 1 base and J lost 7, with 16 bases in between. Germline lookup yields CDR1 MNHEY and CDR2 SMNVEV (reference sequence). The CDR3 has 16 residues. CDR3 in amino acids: CASSLFIAGSREKLFF. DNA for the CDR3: TGTGCCAGCAGTTTATTTATAGCGGGGTCACGTGAAAAACTGTTTTTT.

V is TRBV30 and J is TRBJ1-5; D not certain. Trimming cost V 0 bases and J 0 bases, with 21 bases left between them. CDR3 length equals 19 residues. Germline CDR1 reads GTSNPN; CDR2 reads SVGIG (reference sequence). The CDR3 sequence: CAWSVPGSYRDYSNQPQHF. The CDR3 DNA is TGTGCCTGGAGTGTACCAGGCAGCTATAGAGATTATAGCAATCAGCCCCAGCATTTT.

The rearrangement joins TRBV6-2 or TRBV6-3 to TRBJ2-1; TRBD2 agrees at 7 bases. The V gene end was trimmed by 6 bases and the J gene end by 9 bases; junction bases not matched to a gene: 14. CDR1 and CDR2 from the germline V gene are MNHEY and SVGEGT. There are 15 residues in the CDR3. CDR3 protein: CASSPSGTPFAEQFF. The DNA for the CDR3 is TGTGCCAGCAGCCCAAGCGGGACGCCCTTTGCTGAGCAGTTCTTC.

The CDR3 is CASRGTGGTNYGYTF. The CDR3, as DNA: TGTGCCAGCAGGGGGACAGGGGGGACTAACTATGGCTACACCTTC. The chain is built from TRBV2 and TRBJ1-2; 11 nucleotides line up with TRBD1. There are 15 residues in the CDR3. J was trimmed by 0 bases and V by 6 bases; bases with no gene match: 3. Germline V gene lookup returns CDR1 SNHLY and CDR2 FYNNEI.

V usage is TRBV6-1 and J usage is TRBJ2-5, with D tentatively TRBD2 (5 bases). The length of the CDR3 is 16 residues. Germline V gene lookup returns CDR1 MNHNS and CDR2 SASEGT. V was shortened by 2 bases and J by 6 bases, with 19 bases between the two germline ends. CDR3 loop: CASSEMRASWQKTQYF. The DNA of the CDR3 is TGTGCCAGCAGTGAAATGAGAGCTAGCTGGCAGAAGACCCAGTACTTC.

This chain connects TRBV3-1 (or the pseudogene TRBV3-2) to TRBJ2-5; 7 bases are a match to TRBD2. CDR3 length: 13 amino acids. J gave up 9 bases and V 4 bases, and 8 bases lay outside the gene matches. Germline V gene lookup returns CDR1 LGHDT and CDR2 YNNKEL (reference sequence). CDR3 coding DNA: TGTGCCAGCAGCCTCCGGGGGGAAGGGTCCCAGTACTTC. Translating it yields CASSLRGEGSQYF.

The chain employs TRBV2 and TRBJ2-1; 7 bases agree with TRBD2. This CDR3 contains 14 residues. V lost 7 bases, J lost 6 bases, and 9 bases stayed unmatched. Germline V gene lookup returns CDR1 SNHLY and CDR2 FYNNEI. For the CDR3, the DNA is TGTGCCAGCACCGGGGGGAGTGGAACCAATGAGCAGTTCTTC. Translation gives CASTGGSGTNEQFF. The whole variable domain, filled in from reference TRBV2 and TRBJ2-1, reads EPEVTQTPSHQVTQMGQEVILRCVPISNHLYFYWYRQILGQKVEFLVSFYNNEISEKSEIFDDQFSVERPDGSNFTLKIRSTKLEDSAMYFCASTGGSGTNEQFFGPGTRLTVL.

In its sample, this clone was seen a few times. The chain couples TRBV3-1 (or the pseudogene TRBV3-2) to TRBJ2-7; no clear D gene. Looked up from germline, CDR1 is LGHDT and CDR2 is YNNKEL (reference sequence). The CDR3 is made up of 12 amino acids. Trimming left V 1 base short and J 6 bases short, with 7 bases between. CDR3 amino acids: CASSQVAAEQYF. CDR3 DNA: TGTGCCAGCAGCCAAGTGGCCGCCGAGCAGTACTTC.

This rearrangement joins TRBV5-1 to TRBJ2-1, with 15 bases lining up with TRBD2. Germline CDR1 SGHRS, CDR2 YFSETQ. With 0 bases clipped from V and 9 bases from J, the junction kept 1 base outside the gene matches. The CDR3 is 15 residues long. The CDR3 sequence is CASSLGTSGRVEQFF. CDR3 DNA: TGCGCCAGCAGCTTGGGGACTAGCGGGAGGGTTGAGCAGTTCTTC.

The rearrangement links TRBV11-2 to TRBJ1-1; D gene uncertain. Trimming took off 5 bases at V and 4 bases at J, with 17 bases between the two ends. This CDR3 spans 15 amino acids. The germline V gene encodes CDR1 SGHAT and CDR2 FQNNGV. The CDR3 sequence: CASSPVRVRTTEAFF. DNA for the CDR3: TGTGCCAGCAGCCCGGTGCGGGTGAGGACCACTGAAGCTTTCTTT. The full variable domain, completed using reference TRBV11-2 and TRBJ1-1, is EAGVAQSPRYKIIEKRQSVAFWCNPISGHATLYWYQQILGQGPKLLIQFQNNGVVDDSQLPKDRFSAERLKGVDSTLKIQPAKLEDSAVYLCASSPVRVRTTEAFFGQGTRLTVV.

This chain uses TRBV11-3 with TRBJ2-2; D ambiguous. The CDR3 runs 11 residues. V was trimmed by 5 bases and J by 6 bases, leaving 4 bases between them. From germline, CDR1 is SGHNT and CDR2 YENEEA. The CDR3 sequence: CASSLSGELFF. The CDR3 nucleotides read TGTGCCAGCAGCCTCTCCGGGGAGCTGTTTTTT.

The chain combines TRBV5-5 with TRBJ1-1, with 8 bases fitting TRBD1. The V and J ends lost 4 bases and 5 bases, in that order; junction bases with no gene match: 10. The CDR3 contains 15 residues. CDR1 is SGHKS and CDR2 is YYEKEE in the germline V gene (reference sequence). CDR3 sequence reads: CASSPFQGAPTEAFF. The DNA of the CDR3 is TGTGCCAGCAGCCCATTCCAGGGGGCGCCAACTGAAGCTTTCTTT. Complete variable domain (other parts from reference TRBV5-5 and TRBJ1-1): DAGVTQSPTHLIKTRGQQVTLRCSPISGHKSVSWYQQVLGQGPQFIFQYYEKEERGRGNFPDRFSARQFPNYSSELNVNALLLGDSALYLCASSPFQGAPTEAFFGQGTRLTVV.

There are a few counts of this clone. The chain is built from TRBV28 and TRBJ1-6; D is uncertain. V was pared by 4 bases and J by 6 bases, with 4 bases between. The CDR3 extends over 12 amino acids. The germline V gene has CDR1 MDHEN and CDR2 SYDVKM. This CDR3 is CASSSLNSPLHF. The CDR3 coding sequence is TGTGCCAGCAGTTCTCTTAATTCACCCCTCCACTTT.